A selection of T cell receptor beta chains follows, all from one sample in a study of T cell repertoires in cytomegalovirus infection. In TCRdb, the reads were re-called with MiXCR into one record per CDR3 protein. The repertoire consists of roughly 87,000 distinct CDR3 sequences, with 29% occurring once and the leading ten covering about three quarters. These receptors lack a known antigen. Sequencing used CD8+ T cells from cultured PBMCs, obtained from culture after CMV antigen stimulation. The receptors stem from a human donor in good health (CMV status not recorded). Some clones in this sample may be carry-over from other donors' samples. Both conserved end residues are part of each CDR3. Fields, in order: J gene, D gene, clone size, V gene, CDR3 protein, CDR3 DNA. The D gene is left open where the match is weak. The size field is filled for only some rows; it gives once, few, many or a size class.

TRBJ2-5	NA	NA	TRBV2	CASSELGDQETQYF	TGTGCCAGCAGTGAACTAGGGGACCAAGAGACCCAGTACTTC
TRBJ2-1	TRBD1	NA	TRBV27	CASSTGQANEQFF	TGTGCCAGCAGTACCGGACAGGCCAATGAGCAGTTCTTC
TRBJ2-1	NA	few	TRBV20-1	CSARELGDLSSYNEQFF	TGCAGTGCTAGAGAGCTGGGTGACCTGAGCTCCTACAATGAGCAGTTCTTC
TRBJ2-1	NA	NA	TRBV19	CASSLGQLGGNEQFF	TGTGCCAGTAGTCTCGGACAGCTCGGGGGAAATGAGCAGTTCTTC
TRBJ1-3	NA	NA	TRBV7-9	CASSLGPGNTIYF	TGTGCCAGCAGCTTAGGCCCTGGAAACACCATATATTTT
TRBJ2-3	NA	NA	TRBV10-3	CAKGRTTDTQYF	TGTGCCAAGGGGAGAACGACGGATACGCAGTATTTT
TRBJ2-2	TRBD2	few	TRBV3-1	CASSRLAGDTGELFF	TGTGCCAGCAGCCGACTAGCGGGGGACACCGGGGAGCTGTTTTTT
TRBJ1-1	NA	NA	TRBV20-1	CSARPGGQGEAFF	TGCAGTGCTAGGCCCGGGGGCCAAGGTGAAGCTTTCTTT
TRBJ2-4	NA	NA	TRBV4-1	CASSHSGRAGNIQYF	TGCGCCAGCAGCCATTCAGGGCGAGCCGGAAACATTCAGTACTTC
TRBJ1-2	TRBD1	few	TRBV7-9	CASSPDRTYYGYTF	TGTGCCAGCAGTCCGGACAGGACCTACTATGGCTACACCTTC
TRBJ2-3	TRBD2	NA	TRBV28	CASSHRTSGALTDTQYF	TGTGCCAGCAGTCACCGGACTAGCGGGGCACTCACAGATACGCAGTATTTT
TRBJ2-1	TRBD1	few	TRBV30	CAWSTGTGVYEQFF	TGTGCCTGGAGTACCGGGACAGGGGTTTATGAGCAGTTCTTC
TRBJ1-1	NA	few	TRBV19	CASSIDQIESGTEAFF	TGTGCCAGTAGTATAGATCAGATTGAAAGTGGTACTGAAGCTTTCTTT
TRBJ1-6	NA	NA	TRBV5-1	CASSLRTGDNSPLHF	TGCGCCAGCAGCTTGAGGACCGGGGATAATTCACCCCTCCACTTT
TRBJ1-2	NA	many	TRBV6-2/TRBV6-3	CASSYYRDQLLGYTF	TGTGCCAGCAGTTACTACAGGGACCAGTTGCTTGGCTACACCTTC
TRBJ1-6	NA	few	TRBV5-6	CASSVGGYNSPLHF	TGTGCCAGCAGCGTAGGGGGCTATAATTCACCCCTCCACTTT
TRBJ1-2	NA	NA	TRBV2	CASSGVNYGYTF	TGTGCCAGCAGTGGGGTGAACTATGGCTACACCTTC
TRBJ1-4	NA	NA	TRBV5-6	CASSLSAEEKLFF	TGTGCCAGCAGCTTGAGCGCAGAAGAAAAACTGTTTTTT
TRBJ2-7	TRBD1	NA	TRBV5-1	CASSSPQGSPRAEQYF	TGCGCCAGCAGCTCCCCACAGGGGTCCCCAAGAGCCGAGCAGTACTTC
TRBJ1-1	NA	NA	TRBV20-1	CSARVVTEAFF	TGCAGTGCTAGAGTAGTCACTGAAGCTTTCTTT
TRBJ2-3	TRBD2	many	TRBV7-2	CASSPYIAGVPTDTQYF	TGTGCCAGCAGCCCATATATAGCGGGGGTTCCCACAGATACGCAGTATTTT
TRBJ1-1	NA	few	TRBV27	CASSLQGTRNTEAFF	TGTGCCAGCAGTTTACAGGGAACCAGAAACACTGAAGCTTTCTTT
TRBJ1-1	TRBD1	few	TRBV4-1	CASSGHRGLDTEAFF	TGCGCCAGCAGCGGGCACAGGGGGCTAGACACTGAAGCTTTCTTT
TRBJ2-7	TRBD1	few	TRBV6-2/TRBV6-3	CASSYSRTGVSYEQYF	TGTGCCAGCAGTTACTCAAGGACAGGGGTCTCCTACGAGCAGTACTTC
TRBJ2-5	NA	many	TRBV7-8	CASSLEGYSEETQYF	TGTGCCAGCAGCTTAGAGGGCTACTCGGAGGAGACCCAGTACTTC
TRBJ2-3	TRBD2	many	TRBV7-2	CASSPSGGALDTQYF	TGTGCCAGCAGCCCTAGCGGGGGGGCCCTAGATACGCAGTATTTT
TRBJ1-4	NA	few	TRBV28	CASSLASTNEKLFF	TGTGCCAGCAGTTTAGCCTCAACTAATGAAAAACTGTTTTTT
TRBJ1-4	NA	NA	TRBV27	CASSSTGMTNEKLFF	TGTGCCAGCAGTTCCACAGGGATGACTAATGAAAAACTGTTTTTT
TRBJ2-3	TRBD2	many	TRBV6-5	CASSYSMTSGGADTQYF	TGTGCCAGCAGTTACTCTATGACTAGCGGGGGGGCAGATACGCAGTATTTT
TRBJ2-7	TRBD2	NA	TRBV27	CASSPQVLAGGVDEQYF	TGTGCCAGCAGTCCGCAAGTGTTAGCGGGGGGCGTTGACGAGCAGTACTTC